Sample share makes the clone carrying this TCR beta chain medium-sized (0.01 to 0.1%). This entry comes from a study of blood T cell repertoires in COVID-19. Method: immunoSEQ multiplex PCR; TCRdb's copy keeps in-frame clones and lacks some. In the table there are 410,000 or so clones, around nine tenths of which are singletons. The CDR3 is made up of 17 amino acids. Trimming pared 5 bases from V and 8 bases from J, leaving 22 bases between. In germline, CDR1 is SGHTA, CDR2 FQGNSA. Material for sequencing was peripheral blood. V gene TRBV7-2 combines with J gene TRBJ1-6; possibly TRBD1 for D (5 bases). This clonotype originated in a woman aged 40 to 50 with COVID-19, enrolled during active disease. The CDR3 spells CASSPDGGLRMDSPLHF. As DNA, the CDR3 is TGTGCCAGCAGCCCGGACGGGGGATTGAGGATGGATTCACCCCTCCACTTT. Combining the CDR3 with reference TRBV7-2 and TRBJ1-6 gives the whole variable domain GAGVSQSPSNKVTEKGKDVELRCDPISGHTALYWYRQSLGQGLEFLIYFQGNSAPDKSGLPSDRFSAERTGGSVSTLTIQRTQQEDSAVYLCASSPDGGLRMDSPLHFGNGTRLTVT.